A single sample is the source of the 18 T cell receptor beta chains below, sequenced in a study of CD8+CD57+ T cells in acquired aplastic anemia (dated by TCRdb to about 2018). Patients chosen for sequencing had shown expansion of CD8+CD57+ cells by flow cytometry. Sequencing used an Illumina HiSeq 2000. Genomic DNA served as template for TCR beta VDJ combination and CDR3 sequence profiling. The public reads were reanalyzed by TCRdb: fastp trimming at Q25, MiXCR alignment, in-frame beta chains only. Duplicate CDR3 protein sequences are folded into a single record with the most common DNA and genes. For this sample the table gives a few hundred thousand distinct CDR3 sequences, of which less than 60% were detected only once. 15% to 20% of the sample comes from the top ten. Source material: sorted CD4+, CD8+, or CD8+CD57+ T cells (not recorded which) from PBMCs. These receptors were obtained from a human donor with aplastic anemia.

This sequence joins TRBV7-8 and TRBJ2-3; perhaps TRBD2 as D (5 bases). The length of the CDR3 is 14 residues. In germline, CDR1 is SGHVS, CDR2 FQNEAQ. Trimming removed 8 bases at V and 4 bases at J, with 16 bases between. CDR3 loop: CASSRRRVSDTQYF. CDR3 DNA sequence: TGTGCCAGCTCTCGGAGGCGAGTGTCAGATACGCAGTATTTT.

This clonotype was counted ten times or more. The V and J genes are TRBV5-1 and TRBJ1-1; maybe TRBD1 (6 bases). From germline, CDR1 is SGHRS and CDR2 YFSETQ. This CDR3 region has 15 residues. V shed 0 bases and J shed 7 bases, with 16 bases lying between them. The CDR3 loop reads CASSLVGTPGVEAFF. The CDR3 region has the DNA TGCGCCAGCAGCTTGGTGGGGACACCCGGGGTTGAAGCTTTCTTT.

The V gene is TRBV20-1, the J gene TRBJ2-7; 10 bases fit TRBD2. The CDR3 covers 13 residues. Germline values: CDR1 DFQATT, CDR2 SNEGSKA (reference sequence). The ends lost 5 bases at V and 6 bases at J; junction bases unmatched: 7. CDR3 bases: TGCAGTGCTCATAAGCGGGGGGGGATCGAGCAGTACTTC. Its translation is CSAHKRGGIEQYF.

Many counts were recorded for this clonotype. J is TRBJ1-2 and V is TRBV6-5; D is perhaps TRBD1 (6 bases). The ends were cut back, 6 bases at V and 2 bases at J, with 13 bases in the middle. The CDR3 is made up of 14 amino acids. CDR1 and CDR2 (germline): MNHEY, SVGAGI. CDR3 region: CASSMGHLNYGYTF. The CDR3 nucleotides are TGTGCCAGCAGCATGGGACATCTGAACTATGGCTACACCTTC.

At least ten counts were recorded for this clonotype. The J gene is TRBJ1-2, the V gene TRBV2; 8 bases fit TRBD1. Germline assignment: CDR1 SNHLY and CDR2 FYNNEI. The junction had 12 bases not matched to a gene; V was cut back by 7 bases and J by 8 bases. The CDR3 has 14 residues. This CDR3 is CASTPDRALGGYTF. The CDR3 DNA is TGTGCCAGCACCCCGGACAGGGCGTTAGGGGGCTACACCTTC.

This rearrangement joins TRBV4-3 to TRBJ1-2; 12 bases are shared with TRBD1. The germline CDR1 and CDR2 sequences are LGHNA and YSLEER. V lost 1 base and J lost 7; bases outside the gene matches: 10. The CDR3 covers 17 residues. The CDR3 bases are TGCGCCAGCAGCCAAGCCGAAGGGGGACAGGGGGCCTCTGGCTACACCTTC. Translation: CASSQAEGGQGASGYTF.

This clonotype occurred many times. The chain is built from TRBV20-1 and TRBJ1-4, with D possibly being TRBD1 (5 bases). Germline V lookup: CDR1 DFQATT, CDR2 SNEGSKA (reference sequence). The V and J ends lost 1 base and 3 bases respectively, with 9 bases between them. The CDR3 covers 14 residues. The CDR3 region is CSARAGAANEKLFF. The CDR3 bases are TGCAGTGCTAGAGCCGGGGCCGCTAATGAAAAACTGTTTTTT.

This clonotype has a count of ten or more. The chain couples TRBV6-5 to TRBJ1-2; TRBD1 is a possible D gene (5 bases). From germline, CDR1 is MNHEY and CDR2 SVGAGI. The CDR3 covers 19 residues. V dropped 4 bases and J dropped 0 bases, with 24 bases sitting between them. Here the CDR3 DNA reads TGTGCCAGCAGTTCAGGACCATCCCCCCGGGACGAAGCTAACTATGGCTACACCTTC. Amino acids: CASSSGPSPRDEANYGYTF.

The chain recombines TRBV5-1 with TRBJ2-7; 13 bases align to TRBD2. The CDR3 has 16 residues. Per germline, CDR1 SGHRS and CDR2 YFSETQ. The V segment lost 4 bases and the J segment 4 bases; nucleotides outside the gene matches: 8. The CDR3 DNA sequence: TGCGCCAGCAGCCAGTACGGGACTAGCGGGGTTTACGAGCAGTACTTC. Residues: CASSQYGTSGVYEQYF. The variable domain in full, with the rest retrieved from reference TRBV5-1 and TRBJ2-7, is KAGVTQTPRYLIKTRGQQVTLSCSPISGHRSVSWYQQTPGQGLQFLFEYFSETQRNKGNFPGRFSGRQFSNSRSEMNVSTLELGDSALYLCASSQYGTSGVYEQYFGPGTRLTVT.

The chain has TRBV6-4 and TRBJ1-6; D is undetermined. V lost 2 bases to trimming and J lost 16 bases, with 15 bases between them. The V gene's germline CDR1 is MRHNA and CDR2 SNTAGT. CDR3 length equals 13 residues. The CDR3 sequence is CASSDLFGSRLHF. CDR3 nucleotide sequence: TGTGCCAGCAGTGACCTATTTGGCAGCCGACTCCACTTT.

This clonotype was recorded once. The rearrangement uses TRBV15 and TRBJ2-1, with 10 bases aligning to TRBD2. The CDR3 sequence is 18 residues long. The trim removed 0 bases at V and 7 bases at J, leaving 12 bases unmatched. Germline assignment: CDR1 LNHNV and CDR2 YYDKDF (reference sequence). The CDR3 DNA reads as TGTGCCACCAGCAGAGATCAGGTCGTGAGCGGGGGGGCGAATGAGCAGTTCTTC. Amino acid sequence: CATSRDQVVSGGANEQFF.

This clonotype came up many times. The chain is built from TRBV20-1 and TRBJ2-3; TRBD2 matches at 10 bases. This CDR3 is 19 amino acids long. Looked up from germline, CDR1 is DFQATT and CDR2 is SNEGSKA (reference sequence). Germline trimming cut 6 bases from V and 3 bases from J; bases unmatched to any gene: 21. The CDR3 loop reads CSAKDAPKRGGLQTDTQYF. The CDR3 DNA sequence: TGCAGTGCCAAAGACGCCCCTAAGCGGGGGGGCCTCCAGACAGATACGCAGTATTTT.

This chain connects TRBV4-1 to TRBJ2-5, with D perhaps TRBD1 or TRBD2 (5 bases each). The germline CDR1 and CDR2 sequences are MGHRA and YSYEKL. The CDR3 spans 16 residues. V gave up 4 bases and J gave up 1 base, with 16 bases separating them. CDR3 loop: CASSPLGVSPQETQYF. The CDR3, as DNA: TGCGCCAGCAGCCCCCTGGGGGTATCACCCCAAGAGACCCAGTACTTC.

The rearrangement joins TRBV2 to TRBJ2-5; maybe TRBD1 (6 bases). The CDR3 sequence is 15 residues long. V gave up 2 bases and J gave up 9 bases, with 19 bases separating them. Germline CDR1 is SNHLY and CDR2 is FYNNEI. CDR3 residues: CASSERGSSYQPQYF. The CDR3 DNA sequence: TGTGCCAGCAGTGAAAGGGGGTCCTCTTATCAGCCCCAGTACTTC.

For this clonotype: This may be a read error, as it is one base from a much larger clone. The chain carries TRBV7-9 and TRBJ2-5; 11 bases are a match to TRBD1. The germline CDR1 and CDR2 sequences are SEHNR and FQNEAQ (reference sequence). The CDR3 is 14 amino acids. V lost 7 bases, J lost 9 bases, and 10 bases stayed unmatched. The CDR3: CASTTWDRGTAQYF. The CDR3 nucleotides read TGTGCCAGCACCACATGGGACAGGGGGACCGCCCAGTACTTC.

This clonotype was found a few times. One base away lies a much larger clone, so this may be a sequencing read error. CDR3 protein: CGSIERGTRTEAFF. As DNA, the CDR3 is TGTGGCAGCATCGAACGGGGGACGCGGACTGAAGCTTTCTTT. The chain couples TRBV6-5 to TRBJ1-1, with a weak D call TRBD1 (5 bases). CDR1 MNHEY and CDR2 SVGAGI come from the germline V gene. This CDR3 spans 14 amino acids.

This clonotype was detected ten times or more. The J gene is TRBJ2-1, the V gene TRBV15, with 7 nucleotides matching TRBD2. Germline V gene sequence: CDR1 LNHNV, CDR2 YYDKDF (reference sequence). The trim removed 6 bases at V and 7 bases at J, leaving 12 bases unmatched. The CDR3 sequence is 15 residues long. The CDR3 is CATSGIGGGKNEQFF. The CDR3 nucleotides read TGTGCCACCAGTGGGATCGGGGGAGGGAAAAATGAGCAGTTCTTC.

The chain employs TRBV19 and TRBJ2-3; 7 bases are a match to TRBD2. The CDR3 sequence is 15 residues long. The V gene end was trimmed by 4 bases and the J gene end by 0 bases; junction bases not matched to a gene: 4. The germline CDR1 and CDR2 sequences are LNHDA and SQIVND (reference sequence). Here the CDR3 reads CASSKLAVSTDTQYF. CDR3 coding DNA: TGTGCCAGTAGTAAGCTAGCGGTTAGCACAGATACGCAGTATTTT. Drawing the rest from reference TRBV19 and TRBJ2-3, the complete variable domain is DGGITQSPKYLFRKEGQNVTLSCEQNLNHDAMYWYRQDPGQGLRLIYYSQIVNDFQKGDIAEGYSVSREKKESFPLTVTSAQKNPTAFYLCASSKLAVSTDTQYFGPGTRLTVL.